The 26 T cell receptor beta chains below were found in one sample sequenced in a study of blood T cell repertoires in COVID-19. Sequenced by immunoSEQ multiplex PCR; TCRdb stores in-frame clones only, minus some. The sample yields around 280,000 clones, 89% seen once. The specimen sequenced was PBMCs or T cells enriched from blood (not recorded which). All receptors come from a middle-aged woman who had recovered from COVID-19.

The V gene is TRBV5-4, the J gene TRBJ1-5; perhaps TRBD1 as D (5 bases). The ends were cut back, 2 bases at V and 4 bases at J, with 10 bases in the middle. Germline-derived CDR1 and CDR2 are SGHNT and YYREEE (reference sequence). This CDR3 has 14 residues. The CDR3 nucleotides read TGTGCCAGCAGCTTTGGAGGGGCAAATCAGCCCCAGCATTTT. It codes for CASSFGGANQPQHF. Variable domain in full (rest from reference TRBV5-4 and TRBJ1-5): ETGVTQSPTHLIKTRGQQVTLRCSSQSGHNTVSWYQQALGQGPQFIFQYYREEENGRGNFPPRFSGLQFPNYSSELNVNALELDDSALYLCASSFGGANQPQHFGDGTRLSIL.

The rearrangement joins TRBV6-5 to TRBJ1-4; a possible D gene is TRBD1 (6 bases). V lost 6 bases to trimming and J lost 8 bases, with 19 bases between them. The CDR3 is made up of 15 amino acids. Germline CDR1 is MNHEY and CDR2 is SVGAGI. The CDR3 spells CASSPLGGSSEKLFF. As DNA, the CDR3 is TGTGCCAGCAGCCCCCTAGGGGGTTCGTCCGAAAAACTGTTTTTT.

The chain joins TRBV11-2 to TRBJ1-1, with a possible D match to TRBD1 (5 bases). V was clipped by 5 bases and J by 5 bases, with 9 bases between them. Germline V gene lookup returns CDR1 SGHAT and CDR2 FQNNGV. The CDR3 has 12 residues. The CDR3 DNA sequence: TGTGCCAGCAGCCTCCGGGGGACTGAAGCTTTCTTT. It is translated as CASSLRGTEAFF.

This clone was seen a handful of times. The chain recombines TRBV6-6 with TRBJ1-1; D not resolved. This CDR3 has 14 residues. The germline V gene encodes CDR1 MNHNY and CDR2 SVGAGI (reference sequence). The V end was cut by 7 bases, the J end by 3 bases, with 15 bases between. The CDR3 DNA follows: TGTGCCAGCATAAGCAGTTGGGCTTACACTGAAGCTTTCTTT. It yields the protein CASISSWAYTEAFF.

The V and J genes are TRBV11-2 and TRBJ1-6, with D possibly TRBD1 on 5 matching bases. Trimming pared 3 bases from V and 6 bases from J, leaving 9 bases between. Germline loops: CDR1 SGHAT, CDR2 FQNNGV. The CDR3 is 14 amino acids. CDR3: CASSFSGGNSPLHF. CDR3 in DNA: TGTGCCAGCAGCTTTTCGGGGGGTAATTCACCCCTCCACTTT. The entire variable domain, with the rest obtained from reference TRBV11-2 and TRBJ1-6, is as follows: EAGVAQSPRYKIIEKRQSVAFWCNPISGHATLYWYQQILGQGPKLLIQFQNNGVVDDSQLPKDRFSAERLKGVDSTLKIQPAKLEDSAVYLCASSFSGGNSPLHFGNGTRLTVT.

This rearrangement joins TRBV7-9 to TRBJ1-6; D perhaps matches TRBD1 (6 bases). V was trimmed by 1 base and J by 9 bases, leaving 13 bases between them. CDR3 length: 15 amino acids. Germline CDR1 is SEHNR and CDR2 is FQNEAQ (reference sequence). The CDR3 sequence is CASSLETGGGSPLHF. The DNA of the CDR3 is TGTGCCAGCAGCTTAGAGACAGGCGGTGGTTCACCCCTCCACTTT.

In its sample, this clone was seen once. This rearrangement joins TRBV6-1 to TRBJ1-5; D unclear. From germline, CDR1 is MNHNS and CDR2 SASEGT. The V end lost 2 bases, the J end lost 7 bases, and 9 bases lay between the germline ends. This CDR3 comprises 13 residues. The CDR3 region is CASSEFSRQPQHF. The CDR3 DNA is TGTGCCAGCAGTGAATTTTCGCGGCAGCCCCAGCATTTT.

The chain uses TRBV3-1 (or the pseudogene TRBV3-2) and TRBJ1-1; D is ambiguous. Germline V gene data show CDR1 as LGHDT and CDR2 as YNNKEL (reference sequence). This CDR3 is 13 amino acids long. Between the trimmed V and J ends, which lost 5 bases and 7 bases, there was a span of 14 bases. DNA of the CDR3: TGTGCCAGCAGCGCGACGGGTCGGATTGAAGCTTTCTTT. It is translated as CASSATGRIEAFF.

V is TRBV5-1 and J is TRBJ2-1; TRBD2 aligns across 7 bases. The CDR3 sequence is 17 residues long. With V trimmed by 0 bases and J by 8 bases, 14 bases remained unmatched. Germline V gene lookup returns CDR1 SGHRS and CDR2 YFSETQ. Here the CDR3 reads CASSLESGRESMYEQFF. CDR3 coding DNA: TGCGCCAGCAGCTTGGAAAGCGGGCGGGAGTCAATGTATGAGCAGTTCTTC.

Here the CDR3 DNA reads TGTGCCAGCAGCCAAGACAGATCCCAGGGAAAAGCTTTCTTT. The encoded protein is CASSQDRSQGKAFF. This rearrangement joins TRBV3-1 (or the pseudogene TRBV3-2) to TRBJ1-1; D perhaps matches TRBD1 (5 bases). Germline CDR1 is LGHDT and CDR2 is YNNKEL (reference sequence). Trimming shortened V by 0 bases and J by 9 bases, and 14 bases separated the two germline ends. The CDR3 contains 14 residues.

The chain couples TRBV14 to TRBJ2-7, with 8 bases fitting TRBD1. Unmatched junction bases numbered 5, after V lost 1 base and J lost 6 bases. Germline assignment: CDR1 SGHDN and CDR2 FVKESK. The CDR3 is 14 amino acids. For the CDR3, the DNA is TGTGCCAGCAGCCAAGCAGGGGGCCGGACCGAGCAGTACTTC. Protein: CASSQAGGRTEQYF. The whole variable domain, filled in from reference TRBV14 and TRBJ2-7, reads EAGVTQFPSHSVIEKGQTVTLRCDPISGHDNLYWYRRVMGKEIKFLLHFVKESKQDESGMPNNRFLAERTGGTYSTLKVQPAELEDSGVYFCASSQAGGRTEQYFGPGTRLTVT.

This chain links TRBV7-3 with TRBJ1-1; D might be TRBD1 (5 bases). Germline V gives CDR1 SGHTA, CDR2 FQGTGA. Between the trimmed V and J ends, which lost 1 base and 1 base, there was a span of 10 bases. The CDR3 is made up of 15 amino acids. In DNA form, the CDR3 reads TGTGCCAGCAGCTTAATCCCAGGGCCGAACACTGAAGCTTTCTTT. Encoded protein: CASSLIPGPNTEAFF.

This chain links TRBV7-8 with TRBJ1-2; tentatively, D is TRBD1 (5 bases). CDR1 is SGHVS and CDR2 is FQNEAQ in the germline V gene. CDR3 length: 15 amino acids. V lost 1 base and J lost 3, with 12 bases in between. In DNA form, the CDR3 reads TGTGCCAGCAGCTTAGTGGCAGGGTTGGACTATGGCTACACCTTC. It yields the protein CASSLVAGLDYGYTF.

The chain employs TRBV6-1 and TRBJ1-2; weak D call: TRBD1 (6 bases). The germline V gene encodes CDR1 MNHNS and CDR2 SASEGT. V lost 2 bases and J 3 bases, leaving 7 bases between the germline ends. This CDR3 has 13 amino acids. For the CDR3, the DNA is TGTGCCAGCAGTGAACCAGGGGACTATGGCTACACCTTC. Translating it yields CASSEPGDYGYTF.

This clone came up a few times. The rearrangement uses TRBV24-1 and TRBJ2-1, with 7 bases fitting TRBD2. The CDR3 is 15 amino acids. Germline-derived CDR1 and CDR2 are KGHDR and SFDVKD. V shed 4 bases, J shed 6 bases, and the junction held 8 bases outside the gene matches. The CDR3, as DNA: TGTGCCACCAGTGACACCACTAGCGCCCGCAATGAGCAGTTCTTC. Its translation is CATSDTTSARNEQFF.

V gene TRBV28 combines with J gene TRBJ1-2; TRBD1 agrees at 7 bases. This CDR3 contains 16 residues. CDR1 is MDHEN and CDR2 is SYDVKM in the germline V gene. After removal of 5 bases from V and 8 bases from J, the junction contained 17 bases not matched to a gene. The chain's CDR3 is CASSPTLGGGLWGYTF. CDR3 sequence (DNA): TGTGCCAGCAGTCCCACTCTTGGAGGGGGCTTATGGGGCTACACCTTC.

This clone appeared a few times. J is TRBJ1-1 and V is TRBV7-8; TRBD1 is a possible D gene (6 bases). The CDR3 has 11 amino acids. Trimming pared 5 bases from V and 10 bases from J, leaving 11 bases between. The germline gives CDR1 SGHVS, CDR2 FQNEAQ. For the CDR3, the DNA is TGTGCCAGCAGCGTACAGGGTTCAGCTTTCTTT. Protein sequence: CASSVQGSAFF.

The chain is built from TRBV2 and TRBJ1-5; D unresolved. Trimming cost V 3 bases and J 3 bases, with 6 bases left between them. The CDR3 length is 13 residues. Germline V gives CDR1 SNHLY, CDR2 FYNNEI. CDR3 region: CASSDTYNQPQHF. The CDR3 DNA reads TGTGCCAGCAGTGACACATACAATCAGCCCCAGCATTTT.

The J gene is TRBJ2-1, the V gene TRBV24-1, with 10 bases identical to TRBD1. The V segment lost 4 bases and the J segment 5 bases; nucleotides outside the gene matches: 4. The CDR3 runs 15 residues. Germline CDR1 is KGHDR and CDR2 is SFDVKD. In DNA, the CDR3 is TGTGCCACCAGTGACCCGGGACAGGGGAACAATGAGCAGTTCTTC. It translates to CATSDPGQGNNEQFF.

The chain combines TRBV4-1 with TRBJ1-6; 8 nucleotides align to TRBD1. CDR1 MGHRA and CDR2 YSYEKL come from the germline V gene. J gave up 10 bases and V 5 bases, and 10 bases lay outside the gene matches. This CDR3 has 15 residues. The CDR3 sequence is CASSIRTGTFSPLHF. CDR3 DNA sequence: TGCGCCAGCAGCATCAGGACAGGGACATTCTCACCCCTCCACTTT.

This rearrangement joins TRBV29-1 to TRBJ2-7; 9 nucleotides match TRBD1. CDR1 and CDR2 from the germline V gene are SQVTM and ANQGSEA. The V segment lost 5 bases and the J segment 2 bases; nucleotides outside the gene matches: 4. The CDR3 has 13 amino acids. The CDR3 bases are TGCAGCGTTCGGACAGGGGTCCCCTACGAGCAGTACTTC. Encoded protein: CSVRTGVPYEQYF.

The genes are TRBV3-1 (or the pseudogene TRBV3-2) and TRBJ2-3; D call uncertain. Germline-derived CDR1 and CDR2 are LGHDT and YNNKEL (reference sequence). The CDR3 consists of 14 residues. Trimming pared 1 base from V and 2 bases from J, leaving 7 bases between. The CDR3 reads CASSQGSLTDTQYF. In nucleotides, the CDR3 is TGTGCCAGCAGCCAAGGGTCACTCACAGATACGCAGTATTTT.

The V and J genes are TRBV11-2 and TRBJ2-7, with D maybe TRBD1 (6 bases). The ends were cut back, 10 bases at V and 2 bases at J, with 15 bases in the middle. Germline CDR1 SGHAT, CDR2 FQNNGV. The CDR3 covers 13 residues. CDR3 bases: TGTGCCACCAACAGGGTCATCGCCTACGAGCAGTACTTC. It translates to CATNRVIAYEQYF.

J is TRBJ2-5 and V is TRBV7-2; TRBD2 matches 13 bases. J lost 5 bases, V lost 2 bases, and 11 bases had no gene match. Germline V CDR1 and CDR2: SGHTA, FQGNSA. The CDR3 extends over 18 amino acids. The DNA of the CDR3 is TGTGCCAGCAGCTTAATGTCCGGACTAGCGGGAGTGTCGGAGACCCAGTACTTC. The encoded protein is CASSLMSGLAGVSETQYF.

This chain joins TRBV5-8 and TRBJ1-2; D ambiguous. The germline V gene encodes CDR1 SGHTS and CDR2 YDEGEE. The V and J ends lost 3 bases and 0 bases respectively, with 15 bases between them. The CDR3 has 16 amino acids. CDR3 coding DNA: TGTGCCAGCAGCTCAACTCAACCAGCGGCTAACTATGGCTACACCTTC. Its protein is CASSSTQPAANYGYTF.

This clone has just one count. The chain uses TRBV7-9 and TRBJ2-1; 9 nucleotides align to TRBD2. This CDR3 has 17 residues. V lost 2 bases, J lost 0 bases, and 5 bases stayed unmatched. Germline CDR1 is SEHNR and CDR2 is FQNEAQ (reference sequence). CDR3 region: CASSLRAGGTSYNEQFF. CDR3 nucleotide sequence: TGTGCCAGCAGCTTAAGAGCGGGGGGAACCTCCTACAATGAGCAGTTCTTC.